The 25 T cell receptor beta chains presented below share a single source sample, sequenced in a study of post-analysis software for immune sequencing data. Whole-study results and caveats: Compared with controls, patients had more of about 5 TRBV segments, including TRBV5-6, TRBV5-1 and TRBV20-1.

No antigen has been identified for these receptors. Unique molecular identifiers tagged the TCR beta cDNA libraries. Each CDR3 protein is one row after TCRdb ran MiXCR on the PCR reads. The data contain fewer than 850,000 distinct CDR3 sequences, approximately 44% of them singletons. Material for sequencing was blood. The receptors derive from a girl aged 5 to 17 with multiple sclerosis.

The table lists this clonotype with a count of one. The V gene is TRBV9, the J gene TRBJ2-3; D unclear. Trimming left V 4 bases short and J 0 bases short, with 15 bases between. The V gene's germline CDR1 is SGDLS and CDR2 YYNGEE. This CDR3 is 16 amino acids long. The CDR3 region has the DNA TGTGCCAGCAGCCACCAAAAGGAGAGTAGCACAGATACGCAGTATTTT. Its translation is CASSHQKESSTDTQYF.

CDR3 residues: CASSFGTGIPYTF. The CDR3 DNA reads TGTGCCAGCAGCTTTGGGACAGGGATTCCCTACACCTTC. The chain uses TRBV7-2 and TRBJ1-2, with 9 bases fitting TRBD1. This CDR3 spans 13 amino acids. V gave up 3 bases and J gave up 10 bases; unmatched junction bases: 6. CDR1 and CDR2 (germline): SGHTA, FQGNSA.

This clonotype was picked up one time. J is TRBJ1-2 and V is TRBV20-1; TRBD1 might be the D (5 bases). The germline V gene encodes CDR1 DFQATT and CDR2 SNEGSKA (reference sequence). Trimming stripped 6 bases from V and 8 bases from J, with 19 bases between. The CDR3 contains 13 residues. The CDR3 DNA sequence: TGCAGTGCCGCGACGGGACCGCGCCGGGGCTACACCTTC. Encoded protein: CSAATGPRRGYTF.

The chain uses TRBV28 and TRBJ2-7; tentatively, D is TRBD1 or TRBD2 (5 bases each). The tail of the sequence fits TRBJ2-5 better, so the J call may be wrong. This CDR3 is 16 amino acids long. Germline V gene lookup returns CDR1 MDHEN and CDR2 SYDVKM. This CDR3 is CASSSSGTHLQETQYF. The CDR3 nucleotides are TGTGCCAGCAGTTCCTCCGGGACCCACTTACAGGAGACCCAGTACTTC.

This clonotype was observed a handful of times. V gene TRBV6-9 combines with J gene TRBJ2-1; D is ambiguous. Germline V gives CDR1 MNHGY, CDR2 SVAAGI. The CDR3 totals 11 residues. Trimming took 11 bases from V and 5 from J, leaving 10 bases between them. The CDR3 here is CARTEHNEQFF. CDR3 nucleotides: TGTGCCCGGACCGAGCACAATGAGCAGTTCTTC.

This clonotype has a handful of counts. This chain connects TRBV28 to TRBJ2-1; D perhaps matches TRBD2 (6 bases). Deletions cut 1 base from V and 0 bases from J, with 10 bases between. The CDR3 extends over 16 amino acids. The germline V gene has CDR1 MDHEN and CDR2 SYDVKM. This chain's CDR3 is CASSLSGLVSYNEQFF. DNA for the CDR3: TGTGCCAGCAGTTTATCGGGACTGGTCTCCTACAATGAGCAGTTCTTC.

This clonotype was recorded only once. V is TRBV6-1 and J is TRBJ2-4; no clear D. CDR1 is MNHNS, CDR2 SASEGT, per germline. Trimming left V 6 bases short and J 6 bases short, with 12 bases between. CDR3 length equals 13 residues. CDR3 coding DNA: TGTGCCAGCAGACCCAGCCAAGGAAACATTCAGTACTTC. Its translation is CASRPSQGNIQYF.

The CDR3 loop is CSADPLSGTGSYEQYF. CDR3 nucleotides: TGCAGTGCTGACCCCCTTAGCGGGACCGGATCCTACGAGCAGTACTTC. The J gene is TRBJ2-7, the V gene TRBV20-1, with TRBD2 identical over 8 bases. The CDR3 covers 16 residues. In germline, CDR1 is DFQATT, CDR2 SNEGSKA (reference sequence). Trimming at V came to 5 bases and at J to 1 base, leaving 13 bases not matched to a gene.

V gene TRBV20-1 combines with J gene TRBJ2-1; 14 bases align to TRBD2. In germline, CDR1 is DFQATT, CDR2 SNEGSKA (reference sequence). The CDR3 runs to 15 residues. V gave up 5 bases and J gave up 3 bases; unmatched junction bases: 3. CDR3 sequence: CSAGGLAGVYNEQFF. Here the CDR3 DNA reads TGCAGTGCTGGGGGACTAGCGGGAGTCTACAATGAGCAGTTCTTC.

This clonotype was found a few times. The V call is TRBV7-9, the J call TRBJ1-1; D not certain. This CDR3 spans 12 amino acids. Germline V lookup: CDR1 SEHNR, CDR2 FQNEAQ (reference sequence). V shed 3 bases and J shed 3 bases, with 5 bases lying between them. CDR3 DNA sequence: TGTGCCAGCAGCTTCAGCTACACTGAAGCTTTCTTT. The encoded protein is CASSFSYTEAFF. Full variable domain (missing parts from reference TRBV7-9 and TRBJ1-1): DTGVSQNPRHKITKRGQNVTFRCDPISEHNRLYWYRQTLGQGPEFLTYFQNEAQLEKSRLLSDRFSAERPKGSFSTLEIQRTEQGDSAMYLCASSFSYTEAFFGQGTRLTVV.

This sequence joins TRBV5-1 and TRBJ2-4; no reliable D call. This CDR3 spans 9 amino acids. Germline assignment: CDR1 SGHRS and CDR2 YFSETQ. The V end lost 10 bases, the J end lost 4 bases, and 3 bases lay between the germline ends. The chain's CDR3 is CAGKNIQYF. In DNA form, the CDR3 reads TGCGCCGGGAAAAACATTCAGTACTTC.

The chain has TRBV6-1 and TRBJ2-1; D ambiguous. Deletions cut 2 bases from V and 6 bases from J, with 5 bases between. The CDR3 covers 12 residues. In germline, CDR1 is MNHNS, CDR2 SASEGT. For the CDR3, the DNA is TGTGCCAGCAGTGAACAGCTCAATGAGCAGTTCTTC. Translation: CASSEQLNEQFF.

The chain has TRBV12-3 or TRBV12-4 and TRBJ2-7; D gene ambiguous. V lost 1 base, J lost 3 bases, and 13 bases lay in between. The length of the CDR3 is 15 residues. The CDR3 loop reads CASSLEHSPIYEQYF. The CDR3 DNA is TGTGCCAGCAGTTTAGAGCACAGCCCAATCTACGAGCAGTACTTC.

A few counts support this clonotype. This sequence joins TRBV7-2 and TRBJ1-2; 8 positions agree with TRBD1. This CDR3 region has 15 residues. Germline CDR1 SGHTA, CDR2 FQGNSA. V shed 5 bases and J 7 bases; nucleotides not matched to a gene: 12. CDR3 sequence: CASSPRDRRPLGYTF. The DNA of the CDR3 is TGTGCCAGCAGCCCAAGGGACAGGCGACCTCTTGGCTACACCTTC.

J is TRBJ2-2 and V is TRBV24-1, with TRBD2 matching over 13 bases. The junction had 6 bases not matched to a gene; V was cut back by 3 bases and J by 6 bases. Per germline, CDR1 KGHDR and CDR2 SFDVKD. The CDR3 contains 17 residues. CDR3 nucleotide sequence: TGTGCCACCAGTGATCCAGGACTAGCGGGAGACGCCGGGGAGCTGTTTTTT. As protein: CATSDPGLAGDAGELFF.

The J gene is TRBJ2-3, the V gene TRBV24-1, with 13 bases aligning to TRBD2. The CDR3 is made up of 16 amino acids. V shed 4 bases, J shed 5 bases, and the junction held 5 bases outside the gene matches. CDR1 is KGHDR and CDR2 is SFDVKD in the germline V gene. This CDR3 reads CATSDPGLAGKDTQYF. The DNA for the CDR3 is TGTGCCACCAGTGACCCGGGACTAGCGGGAAAAGATACGCAGTATTTT.

Concerning this clonotype: A junction boundary mismatches the germline segment, possibly from a read error. This chain joins TRBV28 and TRBJ2-5, with TRBD2 matching over 11 bases. The CDR3 loop spans 18 amino acids. Germline V gene data show CDR1 as MDHEN and CDR2 as SYDVKM. The CDR3: CASSLPRSSGGYQETRYF. DNA for the CDR3: TGTGCCAGCAGCTTACCTAGATCTAGCGGGGGGTACCAAGAGACCCGGTACTTC.

This clonotype was counted once. This clone may be a read error of a much larger clone one base away. The rearrangement joins TRBV12-3 or TRBV12-4 to TRBJ2-7; D may correspond to TRBD1 or TRBD2 (5 bases each). The CDR3 length is 12 residues. The V gene lost 6 bases and the J gene lost 9 bases, with 15 bases spanning the gap. The CDR3 coding sequence is TGTGCCAGCAGGGGACCCGGGGACGGGCAGTACTTC. Its protein product is CASRGPGDGQYF.

To note about this clonotype: The CDR3 end shows no conserved phenylalanine or tryptophan, and so a read error is likely. This rearrangement joins TRBV12-3 or TRBV12-4 to TRBJ2-1; 9 bases agree with TRBD2. V trimming: 6 bases; J trimming: 8 bases; junction bases outside the gene matches: 11. CDR3 length equals 15 residues. CDR3 nucleotides: TGTGCCAGCAGACGAAGCGGCGGGAGGGCCGATGAGCAGTTCTCC. This encodes CASRRSGGRADEQFS.

There are a few counts of this clonotype. The chain carries TRBV6-1 and TRBJ2-3; 11 nucleotides agree with TRBD1. CDR3 length equals 16 residues. CDR1 MNHNS and CDR2 SASEGT come from the germline V gene. V was clipped by 2 bases and J by 3 bases; unmatched bases: 4. CDR3 DNA sequence: TGTGCCAGCAGTGAAATTTGGGACAGGGGGACAGATACGCAGTATTTT. Amino acids: CASSEIWDRGTDTQYF.

This chain uses TRBV6-2 or TRBV6-3 with TRBJ2-1; a weak D match, TRBD2 (6 bases). Trimming removed 2 bases from V and 7 bases from J, with 12 bases in between. The CDR3 is made up of 14 amino acids. Germline V gene data show CDR1 as MNHEY and CDR2 as SVGEGT. This CDR3 reads CASSYEAGRNEQFF. The CDR3 nucleotides read TGTGCCAGCAGTTACGAAGCGGGCAGAAATGAGCAGTTCTTC.

This CDR3 is CASSSTTQAGAYEQYF. The CDR3 bases are TGCGCCAGCAGCTCAACCACTCAGGCCGGGGCCTACGAGCAGTACTTC. The V gene is TRBV5-1, the J gene TRBJ2-7; maybe TRBD2 (5 bases). V was cut by 3 bases and J by 2 bases, with 18 bases left in between. Germline V gene sequence: CDR1 SGHRS, CDR2 YFSETQ. This CDR3 has 16 residues.

This chain connects TRBV10-2 to TRBJ1-1, with 8 bases fitting TRBD1. The ends lost 3 bases at V and 5 bases at J; junction bases unmatched: 5. The CDR3 contains 14 residues. Germline CDR1 is WSHSY and CDR2 is SAAADI. The chain's CDR3 is CASSDQGQGTEAFF. CDR3 bases: TGCGCCAGCAGTGACCAAGGACAGGGAACTGAAGCTTTCTTT.

The table lists this clonotype with a few counts. The rearrangement uses TRBV7-2 and TRBJ2-5; TRBD2 matches 7 bases. V shed 5 bases, J shed 5 bases, and the junction held 8 bases outside the gene matches. The CDR3 runs 14 residues. Germline V gene data show CDR1 as SGHTA and CDR2 as FQGNSA. The CDR3: CASSLQTGRETQYF. The CDR3 bases are TGTGCCAGCAGCCTACAGACCGGGAGGGAGACCCAGTACTTC.

J is TRBJ2-4 and V is TRBV20-1; 9 bases are a match to TRBD2. The DNA end is a closer match to TRBJ2-7, so the J assignment may be wrong. The CDR3 extends over 13 amino acids. CDR1 is DFQATT and CDR2 is SNEGSKA in the germline V gene (reference sequence). In DNA, the CDR3 is TGCAGTGCCCAGACTAGCGGAGCATTCGAGCAGTACTTC. Protein sequence: CSAQTSGAFEQYF.